Below are 13 T cell receptor beta chains sequenced from a single sample in a study of blood T cell repertoires in COVID-19. Sequenced by immunoSEQ multiplex PCR; TCRdb stores in-frame clones only, minus some. The sample has around 190,000 clones, about nine tenths seen once; the top ten hold around 20%. Sequenced material: peripheral blood. The receptors stem from a man in his 70s with active or convalescent COVID-19.

The chain joins TRBV28 to TRBJ2-4; TRBD1 matches at 10 bases. The CDR3 length is 13 residues. CDR1 MDHEN and CDR2 SYDVKM come from the germline V gene. V shed 3 bases, J shed 15 bases, and the junction held 8 bases outside the gene matches. CDR3 in amino acids: CASSFRDRGLSYF. Written as DNA, the CDR3 is TGTGCCAGCAGTTTCCGTGACAGGGGGCTTTCGTACTTC.

The genes are TRBV11-3 and TRBJ2-7; TRBD1 matches at 7 bases. V lost 5 bases and J lost 3; bases outside the gene matches: 16. This CDR3 is built from 17 residues. CDR1 and CDR2 (germline): SGHNT, YENEEA. The CDR3 reads CASSQTNPTGDFYEQYF. CDR3 coding DNA: TGTGCCAGCAGCCAAACCAACCCCACAGGGGATTTCTACGAGCAGTACTTC.

The rearrangement joins TRBV5-1 to TRBJ2-3; D remains ambiguous. Germline CDR1 and CDR2: SGHRS and YFSETQ. The V end lost 4 bases, the J end lost 0 bases, and 12 bases lay between the germline ends. The CDR3 has 15 amino acids. DNA for the CDR3: TGCGCCAGCAGCGCCCTATCTCCTAGCACAGATACGCAGTATTTT. Translation: CASSALSPSTDTQYF.

This chain links TRBV7-9 with TRBJ2-5; the D gene is possibly TRBD2 (6 bases). This CDR3 is 14 amino acids long. Germline CDR1 and CDR2: SEHNR and FQNEAQ (reference sequence). V shed 5 bases and J shed 5 bases, with 15 bases lying between them. CDR3 coding DNA: TGTGCCAGCAGCGCCGCGGCAGGGAGGGAGACCCAGTACTTC. Encoded protein: CASSAAAGRETQYF.

This chain links TRBV30 with TRBJ1-5; D might be TRBD1 (6 bases). The germline V gene has CDR1 GTSNPN and CDR2 SVGIG (reference sequence). V lost 0 bases, J lost 3 bases, and 15 bases lay in between. This CDR3 spans 16 amino acids. The CDR3 DNA reads TGTGCCTGGAGTGTAAGAGAGGGACAAAACAATCAGCCCCAGCATTTT. It is translated as CAWSVREGQNNQPQHF.

This clone turned up a few times. The chain recombines TRBV12-3 or TRBV12-4 with TRBJ1-2; possible D gene TRBD1, 5 bases. This CDR3 spans 13 amino acids. V was pared by 5 bases and J by 8 bases, with 15 bases between. CDR3 nucleotide sequence: TGTGCCAGCAGTCTACCAGGGTTGGGCGGCTACACCTTC. It codes for CASSLPGLGGYTF.

This clone turned up a few times. This chain joins TRBV24-1 and TRBJ1-1; 7 bases match TRBD1. Germline trimming cut 6 bases from V and 8 bases from J; bases unmatched to any gene: 5. Looked up from germline, CDR1 is KGHDR and CDR2 is SFDVKD. This CDR3 has 12 amino acids. The DNA of the CDR3 is TGTGCCACCAGTCTGGGGGACAGAGAAGCTTTCTTT. Residues: CATSLGDREAFF.

The chain has TRBV7-8 and TRBJ1-2, with D perhaps matching TRBD1 (6 bases). There are 15 residues in the CDR3. V gave up 1 base and J gave up 4 bases, with 13 bases separating them. The germline gives CDR1 SGHVS, CDR2 FQNEAQ. The CDR3 spells CASSLGQDGTYGYTF. The CDR3 bases are TGTGCCAGCAGCTTAGGACAGGATGGCACCTATGGCTACACCTTC. The full variable domain, rest sourced from reference TRBV7-8 and TRBJ1-2, is GAGVSQSPRYKVAKRGQDVALRCDPISGHVSLFWYQQALGQGPEFLTYFQNEAQLDKSGLPSDRFFAERPEGSVSTLKIQRTQQEDSAVYLCASSLGQDGTYGYTFGSGTRLTVV.

The rearrangement uses TRBV6-5 and TRBJ2-6, with 7 bases lining up with TRBD1. From germline, CDR1 is MNHEY and CDR2 SVGAGI. Trimming at V came to 6 bases and at J to 0 bases, leaving 2 bases not matched to a gene. The CDR3 runs 15 residues. Here the CDR3 DNA reads TGTGCCAGCAGCGGGGACAGCTCTGGGGCCAACGTCCTGACTTTC. Translated: CASSGDSSGANVLTF.

The J gene is TRBJ1-1, the V gene TRBV6-1; a possible D gene is TRBD1 (5 bases). There are 15 residues in the CDR3. The germline V gene has CDR1 MNHNS and CDR2 SASEGT. The V and J ends lost 2 bases and 1 base respectively, with 11 bases between them. The CDR3 region is CASSEPNQGNTEAFF. The CDR3 nucleotides are TGTGCCAGCAGTGAACCGAACCAGGGGAACACTGAAGCTTTCTTT.

The chain is built from TRBV13 and TRBJ1-6, with D possibly TRBD1 on 6 matching bases. The CDR3 loop spans 15 amino acids. The V and J ends lost 3 bases and 6 bases respectively, with 12 bases between them. Germline assignment: CDR1 PRHDT and CDR2 FYEKMQ (reference sequence). CDR3 in DNA: TGTGCCAGCAGCTTGGTCACAGGGACTAATTCACCCCTCCACTTT. As protein: CASSLVTGTNSPLHF.

The chain couples TRBV11-2 to TRBJ2-1; TRBD2 might be the D (7 bases). CDR3 length equals 17 residues. V was trimmed by 5 bases and J by 4 bases, leaving 21 bases between them. Germline CDR1 and CDR2: SGHAT and FQNNGV. This CDR3 is CASSPRRGGPLYNEQFF. The CDR3 nucleotides are TGTGCCAGCAGCCCAAGAAGGGGGGGACCCTTATACAATGAGCAGTTCTTC.

The chain combines TRBV28 with TRBJ1-5; possibly TRBD1 for D (5 bases). Germline assignment: CDR1 MDHEN and CDR2 SYDVKM. There are 15 residues in the CDR3. Trimming shortened V by 5 bases and J by 5 bases, and 16 bases separated the two germline ends. The CDR3 nucleotides are TGTGCCAGCAGTCCGGGACTCCAGGGCGATCAGCCCCAGCATTTT. This encodes CASSPGLQGDQPQHF. The full variable domain, completed using reference TRBV28 and TRBJ1-5, is DVKVTQSSRYLVKRTGEKVFLECVQDMDHENMFWYRQDPGLGLRLIYFSYDVKMKEKGDIPEGYSVSREKKERFSLILESASTNQTSMYLCASSPGLQGDQPQHFGDGTRLSIL.